The 26 T cell receptor beta chains below come from one sample, sequenced in a study of early T cells in non-severe SARS-CoV-2 infection. TCRdb redid the calling of the 5' RACE reads with MiXCR, one entry per CDR3 protein. The sample holds about 64,000 distinct CDR3 sequences, over 4% seen once. The sequencing input was whole blood. The receptor set was obtained from an adult who was a healthcare worker with PCR-confirmed SARS-CoV-2 infection or an uninfected control (not recorded which).

This clonotype was recorded many times. This chain connects TRBV9 to TRBJ2-3; 10 bases line up with TRBD1. The CDR3 is 14 amino acids. Germline-derived CDR1 and CDR2 are SGDLS and YYNGEE. With 2 bases clipped from V and 4 bases from J, the junction kept 1 base outside the gene matches. CDR3 bases: TGTGCCAGCAGCGTGGGACAGGGGCCAGATACGCAGTATTTT. It yields the protein CASSVGQGPDTQYF.

This clonotype was counted at least ten times. V and J are TRBV7-8 and TRBJ2-3; 10 bases agree with TRBD2. Germline trimming cut 5 bases from V and 3 bases from J; bases unmatched to any gene: 5. Germline V CDR1 and CDR2: SGHVS, FQNEAQ. The CDR3 has 15 residues. In nucleotides, the CDR3 is TGTGCCAGCAGCCTTAGCGGGGGGCTGACAGATACGCAGTATTTT. This gives the protein CASSLSGGLTDTQYF.

This clonotype has ten or more counts. The rearrangement joins TRBV5-5 to TRBJ2-3; 8 nucleotides match TRBD2. With V trimmed by 4 bases and J by 6 bases, 13 bases remained unmatched. Germline V CDR1 and CDR2: SGHKS, YYEKEE (reference sequence). The CDR3 loop spans 16 amino acids. CDR3 coding DNA: TGTGCCAGCAGCCCCGGACTAGCCGGGCGTTGGGATACGCAGTATTTT. Translating gives CASSPGLAGRWDTQYF.

Many counts were recorded for this clonotype. V gene TRBV2 combines with J gene TRBJ2-2; D is unresolved. Germline V gene data show CDR1 as SNHLY and CDR2 as FYNNEI. The CDR3 length is 14 residues. V was shortened by 5 bases and J by 0 bases, with 7 bases between the two germline ends. CDR3 in DNA: TGTGCCAGCAGTCGGTCAACGAACACCGGGGAGCTGTTTTTT. Translating it yields CASSRSTNTGELFF.

This clonotype occurred many times. J is TRBJ2-3 and V is TRBV19; D perhaps matches TRBD2 (8 bases). There are 14 residues in the CDR3. Trimming left V 9 bases short and J 4 bases short, with 17 bases between. Germline CDR1 is LNHDA and CDR2 is SQIVND (reference sequence). The CDR3 nucleotides read TGTGCCAGCCTCGGGAGGGGGCGCCCAGATACGCAGTATTTT. It encodes CASLGRGRPDTQYF. Using reference TRBV19 and TRBJ2-3 for the parts outside the CDR3, the full variable domain is DGGITQSPKYLFRKEGQNVTLSCEQNLNHDAMYWYRQDPGQGLRLIYYSQIVNDFQKGDIAEGYSVSREKKESFPLTVTSAQKNPTAFYLCASLGRGRPDTQYFGPGTRLTVL.

In this sample, this clonotype turned up many times. This chain connects TRBV29-1 to TRBJ1-1; the D gene is possibly TRBD1 (6 bases). V was trimmed by 7 bases and J by 8 bases, leaving 17 bases between them. Germline V gives CDR1 SQVTM, CDR2 ANQGSEA. The CDR3 has 12 residues. CDR3 protein: CSADRDISEAFF. The CDR3 nucleotides read TGCAGCGCCGACCGGGACATCTCAGAAGCTTTCTTT.

In its sample, this clonotype was seen many times. The rearrangement joins TRBV7-2 to TRBJ2-5, with no clear D. This CDR3 contains 11 residues. Germline CDR1 is SGHTA and CDR2 is FQGNSA. V shed 1 base and J shed 4 bases, with 1 base lying between them. CDR3 sequence (DNA): TGTGCCAGCAGCTTAGTAGAGACCCAGTACTTC. It specifies CASSLVETQYF.

Ten or more counts support this clonotype. The chain carries TRBV7-9 and TRBJ2-1; TRBD1 matches at 7 bases. The junction had 7 bases not matched to a gene; V was cut back by 3 bases and J by 5 bases. The CDR3 extends over 15 amino acids. Looked up from germline, CDR1 is SEHNR and CDR2 is FQNEAQ (reference sequence). The CDR3 region is CASSFQGEGNNEQFF. CDR3 DNA sequence: TGTGCCAGCAGCTTCCAGGGGGAAGGCAACAATGAGCAGTTCTTC.

Remarks on this clonotype: This could be a read error, since a much larger clone is one nucleotide away. The CDR3 does not end in the conserved phenylalanine or tryptophan, so this is likely a read error. The V gene is TRBV6-2 or TRBV6-3, the J gene TRBJ2-7; TRBD2 is a possible D gene (6 bases). V lost 6 bases to trimming and J lost 4 bases, with 13 bases between them. The length of the CDR3 is 13 residues. Germline CDR1 and CDR2: MNHEY and SVGEGT. CDR3 residues: CASRPPGLYEQYS. For the CDR3, the DNA is TGTGCCAGCAGACCTCCGGGACTTTACGAGCAGTACTCC.

This clonotype was observed a few times. This chain connects TRBV20-1 to TRBJ2-1; 7 nucleotides align to TRBD2. Germline CDR1 is DFQATT and CDR2 is SNEGSKA (reference sequence). The CDR3 runs to 13 residues. With V trimmed by 3 bases and J by 9 bases, 8 bases remained unmatched. In DNA, the CDR3 is TGCAGTGCTAGTAGGACTAGTACCGGTGAGCAGTTCTTC. Its protein is CSASRTSTGEQFF.

This clonotype was observed a few times. The chain combines TRBV9 with TRBJ2-7; D is uncertain. Trimming cost V 4 bases and J 4 bases, with 15 bases left between them. The CDR3 is made up of 14 amino acids. Germline CDR1 is SGDLS and CDR2 is YYNGEE. The CDR3 coding sequence is TGTGCCAGCAGCCCGAGTGGTGGAGATTACGAGCAGTACTTC. It codes for CASSPSGGDYEQYF.

The chain employs TRBV20-1 and TRBJ2-3; 8 nucleotides agree with TRBD2. V gave up 3 bases and J gave up 4 bases; unmatched junction bases: 9. The CDR3 length is 15 residues. Germline V CDR1 and CDR2: DFQATT, SNEGSKA (reference sequence). CDR3 DNA: TGCAGTGCTAGTCTAAGCGGGAGTAGGGCAGATACGCAGTATTTT. Its translation is CSASLSGSRADTQYF.

CDR3 sequence reads: CASSPGQGPENIQYF. CDR3 nucleotides: TGTGCCAGCTCGCCGGGACAGGGGCCCGAAAACATTCAGTACTTC. This sequence joins TRBV18 and TRBJ2-4; 10 bases line up with TRBD1. The J segment lost 5 bases and the V segment lost 6 bases, leaving 7 bases of the junction unmatched. Germline assignment: CDR1 KGHSH and CDR2 LQKENI. This CDR3 region has 15 residues.

This clonotype was counted many times. The rearrangement links TRBV7-9 to TRBJ2-7, with 11 bases aligning to TRBD2. CDR1 is SEHNR, CDR2 FQNEAQ, per germline (reference sequence). V lost 5 bases and J lost 2; bases outside the gene matches: 2. The CDR3 loop spans 14 amino acids. This chain's CDR3 is CASSLSGRAYEQYF. The CDR3 DNA reads TGTGCCAGCAGCCTTAGCGGGAGGGCCTACGAGCAGTACTTC.

The sample holds many counts of this clonotype. V usage is TRBV14 and J usage is TRBJ1-1; 8 bases are a match to TRBD1. The CDR3 contains 17 residues. With 3 bases clipped from V and 4 bases from J, the junction kept 13 bases outside the gene matches. CDR1 is SGHDN, CDR2 FVKESK, per germline. CDR3 loop: CASSHEGTGRTGTEAFF. DNA of the CDR3: TGTGCCAGCAGCCATGAGGGGACAGGACGAACAGGCACTGAAGCTTTCTTT.

There are many counts of this clonotype. The chain carries TRBV9 and TRBJ2-3, with TRBD2 matching over 7 bases. V lost 1 base and J lost 3; bases outside the gene matches: 8. CDR1 SGDLS and CDR2 YYNGEE come from the germline V gene. The CDR3 has 16 residues. CDR3 sequence: CASSVRAGDQTDTQYF. The CDR3 bases are TGTGCCAGCAGCGTAAGGGCGGGGGACCAGACAGATACGCAGTATTTT.

The sample holds many counts of this clonotype. The V and J genes are TRBV5-1 and TRBJ2-3, with D maybe TRBD1 (5 bases). Deletions cut 0 bases from V and 7 bases from J, with 12 bases between. The CDR3 has 14 residues. Germline assignment: CDR1 SGHRS and CDR2 YFSETQ. The CDR3 sequence is CASSLGGPDNTQYF. CDR3 nucleotides: TGCGCCAGCAGCTTGGGGGGTCCGGACAATACGCAGTATTTT. Filled out from reference TRBV5-1 and TRBJ2-3, the complete variable domain reads KAGVTQTPRYLIKTRGQQVTLSCSPISGHRSVSWYQQTPGQGLQFLFEYFSETQRNKGNFPGRFSGRQFSNSRSEMNVSTLELGDSALYLCASSLGGPDNTQYFGPGTRLTVL.

The chain combines TRBV4-1 with TRBJ2-7; D ambiguous. CDR3 length: 15 residues. Trimming cost V 1 base and J 7 bases, with 17 bases left between them. Germline assignment: CDR1 MGHRA and CDR2 YSYEKL. Written as DNA, the CDR3 is TGCGCCAGCAGCCAAGCCGAAAACGGACCTTATGAGCAGTACTTC. Encoded protein: CASSQAENGPYEQYF.

At least ten counts were recorded for this clonotype. The rearrangement uses TRBV6-2 or TRBV6-3 and TRBJ2-5; 7 positions agree with TRBD2. The V gene end was trimmed by 7 bases and the J gene end by 2 bases; junction bases not matched to a gene: 4. CDR1 is MNHEY, CDR2 SVGEGT, per germline. This CDR3 comprises 13 residues. DNA for the CDR3: TGTGCCAGCACCCGGGACTATCAAGAGACCCAGTACTTC. This translates into CASTRDYQETQYF.

The table lists this clonotype with many counts. The chain recombines TRBV20-1 with TRBJ2-1; 11 nucleotides agree with TRBD1. The germline gives CDR1 DFQATT, CDR2 SNEGSKA (reference sequence). The J segment lost 9 bases and the V segment lost 0 bases, leaving 7 bases of the junction unmatched. The CDR3 covers 15 residues. CDR3 protein: CSARDVGQGAPEQFF. For the CDR3, the DNA is TGCAGTGCTAGAGATGTAGGACAGGGGGCACCTGAGCAGTTCTTC.

This rearrangement joins TRBV15 to TRBJ2-1, with D uncertain. V was pared by 2 bases and J by 9 bases, with 8 bases between. The CDR3 is made up of 12 amino acids. From germline, CDR1 is LNHNV and CDR2 YYDKDF (reference sequence). CDR3 amino acids: CATSRRRSEQFF. In nucleotides, the CDR3 is TGTGCCACCAGCAGACGACGAAGTGAGCAGTTCTTC.

This clonotype was counted only a few times. The chain links TRBV6-4 to TRBJ2-1; D ambiguous. Germline assignment: CDR1 MRHNA and CDR2 SNTAGT. CDR3 size: 14 residues. The ends were cut back, 5 bases at V and 8 bases at J, with 16 bases in the middle. CDR3 sequence: CASSKSRTLHEQFF. CDR3 sequence (DNA): TGTGCCAGCAGTAAGAGTCGAACTTTACATGAGCAGTTCTTC.

This clonotype has ten or more counts. The V and J genes are TRBV5-4 and TRBJ2-3, with 7 bases identical to TRBD2. Germline lookup yields CDR1 SGHNT and CDR2 YYREEE (reference sequence). This CDR3 comprises 16 residues. V lost 5 bases and J lost 5; bases outside the gene matches: 14. This chain's CDR3 is CASRSSGSILEDTQYF. Here the CDR3 DNA reads TGTGCCAGCAGGTCTAGCGGAAGCATCTTGGAAGATACGCAGTATTTT.

This sequence joins TRBV6-2 or TRBV6-3 and TRBJ2-1, with 7 positions matching TRBD1. V gave up 6 bases and J gave up 3 bases; unmatched junction bases: 5. The CDR3 consists of 14 residues. Germline lookup yields CDR1 MNHEY and CDR2 SVGEGT. The CDR3 DNA follows: TGTGCCAGCAGGGCGACAGGGAACTACAATGAGCAGTTCTTC. It codes for CASRATGNYNEQFF.

This CDR3 reads CASSLAGYGHQPQHF. The CDR3 DNA reads as TGTGCCAGCAGCTTGGCGGGATACGGACATCAGCCCCAGCATTTT. The chain combines TRBV5-8 with TRBJ1-5; D is ambiguous. Germline V gene sequence: CDR1 SGHTS, CDR2 YDEGEE. V lost 0 bases, J lost 5 bases, and 12 bases lay in between. CDR3 size: 15 residues.

This clonotype was recorded many times. The genes are TRBV7-9 and TRBJ2-3; D remains unclear. Germline loops: CDR1 SEHNR, CDR2 FQNEAQ (reference sequence). There are 11 residues in the CDR3. V was cut by 6 bases and J by 3 bases, with 4 bases left in between. The CDR3 sequence: CASRETDTQYF. The DNA of the CDR3 is TGTGCCAGCAGAGAAACAGATACGCAGTATTTT.